These T cell receptor beta chains were read from a single sample in a study of T cell repertoires in cytomegalovirus infection. TCRdb reprocessed the reads with MiXCR, giving one entry per CDR3 protein. The sample carries 300,000 to 400,000 distinct CDR3 sequences, roughly 9.5% recorded once. Specimen: PBMCs. These receptors all come from a human donor in good health (CMV status not recorded). Some clones in this sample may be carry-over from other donors' samples. CDR3s include the opening cysteine and the closing phenylalanine or tryptophan. A D gene is named only where the DNA matches it firmly. Rows give clone size only sometimes, using once, few, many, or a class for an expanded clone.

clone_size	d_call	v_call	j_call	cdr3_nt	cdr3_aa
many	TRBD2	TRBV7-2	TRBJ2-7	TGTGCCAGCAGCCGACTAGCGGGGGCCTACGAGCAGTACTTC	CASSRLAGAYEQYF
few	TRBD2	TRBV4-2	TRBJ2-6	TGTGCCAGCAGCCAAAAAGCGGGAGGCCGCTCTGGGGCCAACGTCCTGACTTTC	CASSQKAGGRSGANVLTF
many	.	TRBV7-9	TRBJ1-5	TGTGCCAGCGCTTCATACAGGGAACGGCAGCCCCAGCATTTT	CASASYRERQPQHF
many	TRBD1	TRBV7-2	TRBJ2-2	TGTGCCAGCAGCGGTAGAGGGACAGGGTACCCCGGGGAGCTGTTTTTT	CASSGRGTGYPGELFF
.	.	TRBV18	TRBJ2-4	TGTGCCAGCTCACCAATTTCGACGGAAAACATTCAGTACTTC	CASSPISTENIQYF
.	TRBD2	TRBV7-3	TRBJ2-1	TGTGCCAGCAGCCTTAGACCTGGACTAGCGGAGGTTCCTTCCTACAATGAGCAGTTCTTC	CASSLRPGLAEVPSYNEQFF
many	.	TRBV7-9	TRBJ2-1	TGTGCCAGCAGCCTATCGGGACATGCAGGGAACTACAATGAGCAGTTCTTC	CASSLSGHAGNYNEQFF
many	.	TRBV7-2	TRBJ2-2	TGTGCCAGCACAATACGGACGGGGAACACCGGGGAGCTGTTTTTT	CASTIRTGNTGELFF
few	TRBD2	TRBV7-9	TRBJ2-5	TGTGCCAGCAGCTTCGAGACTAGCGGGGGTAACTCATGGGAGACCCAGTACTTC	CASSFETSGGNSWETQYF
few	.	TRBV27	TRBJ2-3	TGTGCCAGCGGAACCGGGACGATCCACGCCTTCGATACGCAGTATTTT	CASGTGTIHAFDTQYF
few	.	TRBV19	TRBJ1-1	TGTGCCAGTAGTCGGTATAAGGACACTGAAGCTTTCTTT	CASSRYKDTEAFF
few	.	TRBV12-3/TRBV12-4	TRBJ1-1	TGTGCCAGCACCTCAGGGGCGAGGGCTTTCTTT	CASTSGARAFF
.	.	TRBV29-1	TRBJ1-2	TGCAGCGTTGAAAAGACACCAGGAGCTAACGACTATGGCTACACCTTC	CSVEKTPGANDYGYTF
many	TRBD1	TRBV4-1	TRBJ2-1	TGCGCCAGCAGCCAACTCGACCTCGGACAGGGTGGCAATGAGCAGTTCTTC	CASSQLDLGQGGNEQFF